The 8 T cell receptor beta chains below were found in one sample sequenced in a study of blood T cell repertoires in COVID-19. The repertoire was sequenced with immunoSEQ multiplex PCR; TCRdb's copy has only in-frame clones and lacks some. The data contain nearly 350,000 clones, 88% of them singletons. Material for sequencing was peripheral blood. These receptor sequences come from a woman in her 70s with COVID-19, enrolled during active disease.

The V gene is TRBV24-1, the J gene TRBJ1-2, with D possibly matching TRBD1 (5 bases). Deletions cut 4 bases from V and 8 bases from J, with 13 bases between. Germline CDR1 is KGHDR and CDR2 is SFDVKD. The CDR3 spans 13 residues. Written as DNA, the CDR3 is TGTGCCACCAGTGACCCGGGGGAACGGGGCTACACCTTC. Its protein product is CATSDPGERGYTF.

The rearrangement uses TRBV10-2 and TRBJ2-7; D possibly corresponds to TRBD1 (6 bases). Trimming removed 6 bases from V and 3 bases from J, with 9 bases in between. Germline loops: CDR1 WSHSY, CDR2 SAAADI. The CDR3 contains 12 residues. This CDR3 is CASRRGGYEQYF. CDR3 sequence (DNA): TGCGCCAGCAGAAGAGGGGGCTACGAGCAGTACTTC.

This rearrangement joins TRBV2 to TRBJ2-1; 9 bases are a match to TRBD1. CDR3 size: 17 residues. The germline gives CDR1 SNHLY, CDR2 FYNNEI. Trimming removed 7 bases from V and 4 bases from J; junction bases left unmatched: 14. The chain's CDR3 is CASNDRGITFFYNEQFF. The CDR3 DNA sequence: TGTGCCAGCAATGACAGGGGGATTACCTTTTTTTACAATGAGCAGTTCTTC.

The chain carries TRBV5-1 and TRBJ2-3; 10 bases line up with TRBD2. Germline trimming cut 4 bases from V and 1 base from J; bases unmatched to any gene: 6. Germline V gives CDR1 SGHRS, CDR2 YFSETQ. This CDR3 is built from 16 residues. The CDR3 loop is CASSLSGLAGTDTQYF. CDR3 nucleotides: TGCGCCAGCAGCCTTAGCGGACTAGCGGGCACAGATACGCAGTATTTT.

The chain combines TRBV6-5 with TRBJ1-2, with 8 positions matching TRBD1. CDR3 length: 13 amino acids. The germline V gene has CDR1 MNHEY and CDR2 SVGAGI. With V trimmed by 11 bases and J by 2 bases, 7 bases remained unmatched. The CDR3 coding sequence is TGTGCCGGACAGGGACAGGCGAACTATGGCTACACCTTC. The encoded protein is CAGQGQANYGYTF.

The CDR3 coding sequence is TGTGCCAGTAGAGGGAAGGGGGCGGGTGGCAATCAGCCCCAGCATTTT. This codes for CASRGKGAGGNQPQHF. V is TRBV19 and J is TRBJ1-5; 7 nucleotides agree with TRBD1. Per germline, CDR1 LNHDA and CDR2 SQIVND (reference sequence). The CDR3 sequence is 16 residues long. Losses at the gene ends were 6 bases for V and 2 bases for J; bases not matched to a gene: 10.

This clone came up once. The rearrangement links TRBV4-2 to TRBJ1-5; tentatively, D is TRBD1 (6 bases). Germline CDR1 reads LGHNA; CDR2 reads YNFKEQ. Trimming left V 2 bases short and J 6 bases short, with 14 bases between. This CDR3 has 15 amino acids. In DNA form, the CDR3 reads TGTGCCAGCAGCCAAACAGGGAGTGAGGCTCAGCCCCAGCATTTT. As protein: CASSQTGSEAQPQHF.

This clone was observed once. V usage is TRBV5-1 and J usage is TRBJ1-1; D is perhaps TRBD1 (5 bases). The V end was cut by 4 bases, the J end by 4 bases, with 14 bases between. The CDR3 loop spans 14 amino acids. Germline values: CDR1 SGHRS, CDR2 YFSETQ. The CDR3 sequence is CASSLTVGGTEAFF. The CDR3 coding sequence is TGCGCCAGCAGCCTGACCGTCGGGGGCACTGAAGCTTTCTTT.